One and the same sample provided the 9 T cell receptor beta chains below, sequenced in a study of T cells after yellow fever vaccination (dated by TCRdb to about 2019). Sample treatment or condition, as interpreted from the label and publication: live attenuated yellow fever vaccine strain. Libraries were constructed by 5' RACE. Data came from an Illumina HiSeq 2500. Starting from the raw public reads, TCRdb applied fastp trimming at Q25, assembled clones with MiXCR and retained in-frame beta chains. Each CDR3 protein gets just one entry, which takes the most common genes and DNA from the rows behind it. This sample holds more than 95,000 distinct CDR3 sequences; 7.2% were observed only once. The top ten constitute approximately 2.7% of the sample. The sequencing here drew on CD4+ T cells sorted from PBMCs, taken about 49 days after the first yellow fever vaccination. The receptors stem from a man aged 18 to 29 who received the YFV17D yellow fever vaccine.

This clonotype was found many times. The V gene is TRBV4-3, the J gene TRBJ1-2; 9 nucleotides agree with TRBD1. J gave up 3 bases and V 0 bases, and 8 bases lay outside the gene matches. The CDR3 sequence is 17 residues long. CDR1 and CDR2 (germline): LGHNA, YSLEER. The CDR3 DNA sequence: TGCGCCAGCAGCCAAGAGTTTGGGACAGGGCTGTACTATGGCTACACCTTC. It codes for CASSQEFGTGLYYGYTF.

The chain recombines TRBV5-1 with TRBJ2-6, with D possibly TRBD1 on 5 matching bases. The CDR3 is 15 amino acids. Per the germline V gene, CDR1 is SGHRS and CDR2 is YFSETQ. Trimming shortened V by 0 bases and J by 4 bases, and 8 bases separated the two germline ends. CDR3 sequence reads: CASSLVRVGANVLTF. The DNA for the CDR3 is TGCGCCAGCAGCTTGGTCAGGGTCGGGGCCAACGTCCTGACTTTC.

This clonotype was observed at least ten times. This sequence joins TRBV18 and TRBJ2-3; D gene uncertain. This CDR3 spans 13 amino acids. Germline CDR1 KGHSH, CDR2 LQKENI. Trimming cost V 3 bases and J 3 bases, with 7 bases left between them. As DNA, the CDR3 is TGTGCCAGCTCACCTCGGCTGACAGATACGCAGTATTTT. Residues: CASSPRLTDTQYF.

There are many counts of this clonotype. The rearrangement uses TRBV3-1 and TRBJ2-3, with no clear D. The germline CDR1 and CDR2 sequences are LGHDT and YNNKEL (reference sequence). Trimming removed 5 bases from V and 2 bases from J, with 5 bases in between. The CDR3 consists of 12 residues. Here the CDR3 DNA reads TGTGCCAGCAGCTCCCACACAGATACGCAGTATTTT. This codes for CASSSHTDTQYF.

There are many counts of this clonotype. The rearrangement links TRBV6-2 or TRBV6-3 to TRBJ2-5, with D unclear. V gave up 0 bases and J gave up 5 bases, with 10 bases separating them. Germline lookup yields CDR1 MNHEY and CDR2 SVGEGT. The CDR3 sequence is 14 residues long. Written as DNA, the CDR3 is TGTGCCAGCAGTTACTCGCAAATGGGGGAGACCCAGTACTTC. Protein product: CASSYSQMGETQYF.

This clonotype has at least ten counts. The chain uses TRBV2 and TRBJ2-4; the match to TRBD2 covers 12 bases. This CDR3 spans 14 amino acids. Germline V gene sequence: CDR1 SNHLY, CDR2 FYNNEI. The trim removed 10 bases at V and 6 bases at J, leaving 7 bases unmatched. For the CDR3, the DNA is TGTGCCACCACAGGACTAGCGGGGCGAAACATTCAGTACTTC. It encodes CATTGLAGRNIQYF.

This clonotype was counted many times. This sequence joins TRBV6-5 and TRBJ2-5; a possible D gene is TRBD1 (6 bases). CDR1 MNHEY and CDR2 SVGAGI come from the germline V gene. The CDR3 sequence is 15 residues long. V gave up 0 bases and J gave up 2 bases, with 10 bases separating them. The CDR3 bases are TGTGCCAGCAGTTACTCGATGGGACAACAAGAGACCCAGTACTTC. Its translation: CASSYSMGQQETQYF.

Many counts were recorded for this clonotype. CDR3 sequence: CASSLEGQRGDEQFF. The CDR3 bases are TGCGCCAGCAGCTTGGAGGGGCAGCGGGGGGATGAGCAGTTCTTC. The V gene is TRBV5-1, the J gene TRBJ2-1; the match to TRBD2 covers 9 bases. Germline values: CDR1 SGHRS, CDR2 YFSETQ. The CDR3 loop spans 15 amino acids. With 0 bases clipped from V and 8 bases from J, the junction kept 6 bases outside the gene matches.

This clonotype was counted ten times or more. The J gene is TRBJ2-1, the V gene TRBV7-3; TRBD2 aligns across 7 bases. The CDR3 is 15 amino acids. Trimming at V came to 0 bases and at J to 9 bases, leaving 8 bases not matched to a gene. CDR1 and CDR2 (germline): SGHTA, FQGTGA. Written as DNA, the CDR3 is TGTGCCAGCAGCTTAACTTTAGGACTAGTAGGTGAGCAGTTCTTC. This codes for CASSLTLGLVGEQFF.